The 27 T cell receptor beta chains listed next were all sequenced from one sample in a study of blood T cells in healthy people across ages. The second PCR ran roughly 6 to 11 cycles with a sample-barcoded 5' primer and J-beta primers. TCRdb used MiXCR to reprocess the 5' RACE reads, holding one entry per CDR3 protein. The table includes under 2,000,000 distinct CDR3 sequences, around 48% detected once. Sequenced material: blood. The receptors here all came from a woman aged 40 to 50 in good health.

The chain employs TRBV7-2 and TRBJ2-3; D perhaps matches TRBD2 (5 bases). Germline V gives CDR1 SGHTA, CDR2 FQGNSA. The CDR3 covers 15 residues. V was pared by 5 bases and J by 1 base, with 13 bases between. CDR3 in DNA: TGTGCCAGCAGCCCAGGACCAGCGGGCACAGATACGCAGTATTTT. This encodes CASSPGPAGTDTQYF.

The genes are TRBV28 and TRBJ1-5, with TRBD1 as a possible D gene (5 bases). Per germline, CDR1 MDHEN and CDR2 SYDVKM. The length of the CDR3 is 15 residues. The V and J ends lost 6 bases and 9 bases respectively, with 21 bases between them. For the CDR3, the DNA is TGTGCCAGCAGGACGTTACTGTCGGGGGGGAGGCCCCAGCATTTT. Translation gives CASRTLLSGGRPQHF.

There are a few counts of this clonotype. The CDR3 here is CASSQATSGGAGAYNEQFF. CDR3 bases: TGTGCCAGCAGCCAGGCAACTAGCGGGGGGGCCGGCGCATACAATGAGCAGTTCTTC. The gene calls are TRBV4-2 and TRBJ2-1, with 13 bases that match TRBD2. CDR3 length: 19 amino acids. CDR1 and CDR2 from the germline V gene are LGHNA and YNFKEQ. With 3 bases clipped from V and 4 bases from J, the junction kept 12 bases outside the gene matches.

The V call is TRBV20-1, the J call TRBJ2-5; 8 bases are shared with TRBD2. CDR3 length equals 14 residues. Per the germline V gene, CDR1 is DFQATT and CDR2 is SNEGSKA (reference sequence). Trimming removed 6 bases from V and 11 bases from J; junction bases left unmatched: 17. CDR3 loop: CSAHRGGAGNEQYF. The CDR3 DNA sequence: TGCAGTGCCCATCGGGGGGGCGCTGGGAATGAGCAGTACTTC.

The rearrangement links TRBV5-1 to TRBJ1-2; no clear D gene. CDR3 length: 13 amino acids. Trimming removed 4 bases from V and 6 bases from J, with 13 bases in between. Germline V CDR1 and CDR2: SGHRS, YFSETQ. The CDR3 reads CASSLEVHHGYTF. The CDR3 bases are TGCGCCAGCAGCCTGGAGGTCCATCATGGCTACACCTTC.

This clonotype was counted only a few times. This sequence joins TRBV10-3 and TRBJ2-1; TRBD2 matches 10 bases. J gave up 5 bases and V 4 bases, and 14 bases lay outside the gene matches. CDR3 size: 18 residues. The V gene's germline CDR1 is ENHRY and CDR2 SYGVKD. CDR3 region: CAISVKAGGSGIHNEQFF. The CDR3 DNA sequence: TGTGCCATCAGTGTAAAAGCGGGGGGGAGTGGTATCCACAATGAGCAGTTCTTC.

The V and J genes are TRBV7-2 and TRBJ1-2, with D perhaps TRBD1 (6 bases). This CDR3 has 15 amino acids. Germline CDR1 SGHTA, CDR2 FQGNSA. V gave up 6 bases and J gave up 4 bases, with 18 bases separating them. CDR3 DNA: TGTGCCAGCAGTCTCCAGGGGACGCCCGGCTATGGCTACACCTTC. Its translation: CASSLQGTPGYGYTF.

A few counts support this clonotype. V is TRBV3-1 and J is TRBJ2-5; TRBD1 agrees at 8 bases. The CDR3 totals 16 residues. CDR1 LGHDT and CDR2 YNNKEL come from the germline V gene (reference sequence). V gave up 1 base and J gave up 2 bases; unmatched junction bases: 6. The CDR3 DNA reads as TGTGCCAGCAGCCAAGTCAGGGGGCCTGCACAAGAGACCCAGTACTTC. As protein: CASSQVRGPAQETQYF.

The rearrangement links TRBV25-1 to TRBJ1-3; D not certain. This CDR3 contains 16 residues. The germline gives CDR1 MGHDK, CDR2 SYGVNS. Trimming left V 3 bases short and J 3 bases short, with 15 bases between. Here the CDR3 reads CASSDGLLSSGNTIYF. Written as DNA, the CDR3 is TGTGCCAGCAGTGACGGTCTTCTGAGCAGTGGAAACACCATATATTTT.

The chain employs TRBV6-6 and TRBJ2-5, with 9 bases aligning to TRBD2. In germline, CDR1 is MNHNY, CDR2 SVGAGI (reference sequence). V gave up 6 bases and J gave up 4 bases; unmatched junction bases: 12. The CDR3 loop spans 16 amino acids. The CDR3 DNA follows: TGTGCCAGCAGCCGGCTTCTTGCGGGGGGGCCAGAGACCCAGTACTTC. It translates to CASSRLLAGGPETQYF.

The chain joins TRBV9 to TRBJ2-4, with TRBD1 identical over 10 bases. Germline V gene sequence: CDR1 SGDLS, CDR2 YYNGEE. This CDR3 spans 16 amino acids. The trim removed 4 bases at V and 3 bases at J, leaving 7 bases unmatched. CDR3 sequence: CASSPWDRGGKNIQYF. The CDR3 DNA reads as TGTGCCAGCAGCCCTTGGGACAGGGGTGGCAAAAACATTCAGTACTTC.

The CDR3 loop is CSVDGQMNTEAFF. CDR3 in DNA: TGCAGCGTTGACGGTCAGATGAACACTGAAGCTTTCTTT. The chain employs TRBV29-1 and TRBJ1-1; D call uncertain. The V end lost 3 bases, the J end lost 0 bases, and 8 bases lay between the germline ends. Germline V gives CDR1 SQVTM, CDR2 ANQGSEA. The CDR3 extends over 13 amino acids.

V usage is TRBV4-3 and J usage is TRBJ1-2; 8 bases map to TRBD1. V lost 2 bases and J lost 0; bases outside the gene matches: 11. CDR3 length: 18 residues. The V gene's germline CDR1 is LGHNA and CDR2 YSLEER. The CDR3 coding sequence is TGCGCCAGCAGCCAATCAAGCCGGGACAGGACCGCTAACTATGGCTACACCTTC. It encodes CASSQSSRDRTANYGYTF.

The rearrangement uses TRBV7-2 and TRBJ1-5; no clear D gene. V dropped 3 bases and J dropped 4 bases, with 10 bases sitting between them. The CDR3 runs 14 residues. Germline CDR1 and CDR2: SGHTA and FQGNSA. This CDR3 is CASSFRQINQPQHF. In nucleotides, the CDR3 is TGTGCCAGCAGCTTTCGGCAGATAAATCAGCCCCAGCATTTT.

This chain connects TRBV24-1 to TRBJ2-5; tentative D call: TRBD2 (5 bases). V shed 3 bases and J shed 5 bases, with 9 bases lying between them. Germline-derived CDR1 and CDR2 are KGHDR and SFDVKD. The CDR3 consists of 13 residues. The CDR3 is CATSDPGGETQYF. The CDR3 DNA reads TGTGCCACCAGTGATCCCGGCGGGGAGACCCAGTACTTC.

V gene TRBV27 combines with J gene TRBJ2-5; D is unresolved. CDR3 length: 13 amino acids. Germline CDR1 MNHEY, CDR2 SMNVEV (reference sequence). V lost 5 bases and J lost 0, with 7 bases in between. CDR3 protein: CASSNLYQETQYF. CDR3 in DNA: TGTGCCAGCAGTAACCTGTACCAAGAGACCCAGTACTTC.

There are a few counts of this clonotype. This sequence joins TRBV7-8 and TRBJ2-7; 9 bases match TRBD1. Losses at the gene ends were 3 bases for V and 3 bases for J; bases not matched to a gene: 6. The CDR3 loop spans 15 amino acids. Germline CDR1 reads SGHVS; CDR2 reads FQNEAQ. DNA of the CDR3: TGTGCCAGCAGCTTGGAGACAGGGGGAAACTACGAGCAGTACTTC. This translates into CASSLETGGNYEQYF.

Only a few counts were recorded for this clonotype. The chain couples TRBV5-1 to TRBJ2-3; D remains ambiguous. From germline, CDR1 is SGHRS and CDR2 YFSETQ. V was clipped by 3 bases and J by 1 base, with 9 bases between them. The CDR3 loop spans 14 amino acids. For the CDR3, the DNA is TGCGCCAGCAGCTACCGGACCCGCACAGATACGCAGTATTTT. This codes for CASSYRTRTDTQYF. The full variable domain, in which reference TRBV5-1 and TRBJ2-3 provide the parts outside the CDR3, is KAGVTQTPRYLIKTRGQQVTLSCSPISGHRSVSWYQQTPGQGLQFLFEYFSETQRNKGNFPGRFSGRQFSNSRSEMNVSTLELGDSALYLCASSYRTRTDTQYFGPGTRLTVL.

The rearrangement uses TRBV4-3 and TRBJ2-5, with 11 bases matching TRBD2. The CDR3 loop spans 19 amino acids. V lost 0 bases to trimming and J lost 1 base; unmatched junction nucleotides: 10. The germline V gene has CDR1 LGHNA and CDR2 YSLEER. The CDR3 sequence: CASSQDRISGGGTQETQYF. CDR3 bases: TGCGCCAGCAGCCAAGATCGAATTAGCGGGGGGGGTACCCAAGAGACCCAGTACTTC.

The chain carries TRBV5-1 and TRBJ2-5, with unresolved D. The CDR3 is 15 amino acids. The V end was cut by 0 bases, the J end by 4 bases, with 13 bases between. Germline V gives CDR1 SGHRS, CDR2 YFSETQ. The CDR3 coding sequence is TGCGCCAGCAGCTTGGGACCCACCCCGGGAGAGACCCAGTACTTC. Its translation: CASSLGPTPGETQYF.

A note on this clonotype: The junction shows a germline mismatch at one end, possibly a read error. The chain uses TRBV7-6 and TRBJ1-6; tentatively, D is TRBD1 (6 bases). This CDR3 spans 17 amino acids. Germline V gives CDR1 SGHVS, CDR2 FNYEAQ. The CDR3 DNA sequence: TGCGCCAGCAGCCCCAGGGGTGGGGGTTTAGGTAATTCACCCCTCCACTTT. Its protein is CASSPRGGGLGNSPLHF.

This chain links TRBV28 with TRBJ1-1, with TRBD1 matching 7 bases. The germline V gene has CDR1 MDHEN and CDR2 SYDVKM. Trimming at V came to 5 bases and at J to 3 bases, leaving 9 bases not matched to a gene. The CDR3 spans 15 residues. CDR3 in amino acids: CASSPPRDRHTEAFF. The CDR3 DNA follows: TGTGCCAGCAGTCCGCCCCGGGACAGACACACTGAAGCTTTCTTT.

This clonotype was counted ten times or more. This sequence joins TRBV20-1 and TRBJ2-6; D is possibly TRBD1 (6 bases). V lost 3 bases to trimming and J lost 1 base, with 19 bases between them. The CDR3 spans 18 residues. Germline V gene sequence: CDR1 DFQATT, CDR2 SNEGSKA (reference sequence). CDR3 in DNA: TGCAGTGCTAGTGGGACAAACGACCATATTTCTGGGGCCAACGTCCTGACTTTC. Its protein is CSASGTNDHISGANVLTF.

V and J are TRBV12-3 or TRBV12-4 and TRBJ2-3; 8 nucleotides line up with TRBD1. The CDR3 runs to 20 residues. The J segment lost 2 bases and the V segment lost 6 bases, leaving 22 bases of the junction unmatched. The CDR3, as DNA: TGTGCCAGCAGGCCTGAGACAGGGGCCGCACGCCATGATCCCACAGATACGCAGTATTTT. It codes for CASRPETGAARHDPTDTQYF.

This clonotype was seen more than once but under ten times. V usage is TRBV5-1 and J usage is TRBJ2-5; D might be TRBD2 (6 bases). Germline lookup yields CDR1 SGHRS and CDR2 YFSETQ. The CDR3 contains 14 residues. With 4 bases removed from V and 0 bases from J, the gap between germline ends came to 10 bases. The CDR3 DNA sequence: TGCGCCAGCAGCCCCGGACTACACCAAGAGACCCAGTACTTC. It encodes CASSPGLHQETQYF.

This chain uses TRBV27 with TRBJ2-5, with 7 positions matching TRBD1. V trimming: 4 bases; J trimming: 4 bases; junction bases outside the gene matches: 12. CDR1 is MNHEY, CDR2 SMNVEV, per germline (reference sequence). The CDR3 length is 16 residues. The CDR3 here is CASSSSRRQGGETQYF. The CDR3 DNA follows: TGTGCCAGCAGTTCCTCCCGACGACAGGGCGGAGAGACCCAGTACTTC.

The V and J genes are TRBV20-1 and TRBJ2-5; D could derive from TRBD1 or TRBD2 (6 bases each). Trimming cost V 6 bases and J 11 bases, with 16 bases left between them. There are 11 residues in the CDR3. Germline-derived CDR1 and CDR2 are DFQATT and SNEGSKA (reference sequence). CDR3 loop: CSARGVNEQYF. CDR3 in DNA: TGCAGTGCAAGGGGGGTAAATGAGCAGTACTTC.